These T cell receptor beta chains were read from a single sample in a study of cytomegalovirus exposure and HLA in healthy donors. Profiling relied on immunoSEQ multiplex PCR, and the TCRdb table lists in-frame clones only, not all of them. Altogether around 190,000 clones are present, 70% to 90% being singletons, with the ten largest covering about 2%. The sample was PBMCs. The receptors come from a woman in her forties or fifties in good health and CMV-seronegative. CDR3s include the opening cysteine and the closing phenylalanine or tryptophan. A D gene is named only where the DNA matches it firmly. Clone size is stated in some rows and not others, as once, few, many or a class when expanded.

len | j_gene | v_gene | abundance | d_gene | CDR3nt | CDR3aa
15 | TRBJ2-7 | TRBV28 | few | NA | TGTGCCAGCAGCGCAGCGGGTGGGAGCTCCTACGAGCAGTACTTC | CASSAAGGSSYEQYF
15 | TRBJ1-4 | TRBV29-1 | NA | TRBD1 | TGCAGCGTTCAAGCGGGACAGGGTACAAATGAAAAACTGTTTTTT | CSVQAGQGTNEKLFF
17 | TRBJ1-4 | TRBV27 | NA | NA | TGTGCCAGCAGTCCCCCAAACCCGGGACTAGGGCGTGAAAAACTGTTTTTT | CASSPPNPGLGREKLFF
20 | TRBJ2-2 | TRBV7-3 | NA | TRBD2 | TGTGCCAGCAGCGCTGGACCCCCCGGGACTAGCGGGAGAAGGTCCGGGGAGCTGTTTTTT | CASSAGPPGTSGRRSGELFF
15 | TRBJ2-2 | TRBV6-7 | NA | TRBD2 | TGTGCCCTCCTCGGGAGGCGGGAGGTCGCCGGGGAGCTGTTTTTT | CALLGRREVAGELFF
16 | TRBJ2-1 | TRBV11-3 | NA | NA | TGTGCCAGCAGCTTAACAGGGAGTGGCTCCTACAATGAGCAGTTCTTC | CASSLTGSGSYNEQFF
14 | TRBJ1-5 | TRBV6-5 | NA | NA | TGTGCCAGCCGACCGGGGGGTAGCAATCAGCCCCAGCATTTT | CASRPGGSNQPQHF
19 | TRBJ2-2 | TRBV6-4 | NA | NA | TGTGCCAGCAGTGACGTTGGTTTGGCGGCAGGACAGAACACCGGGGAGCTGTTTTTT | CASSDVGLAAGQNTGELFF
15 | TRBJ2-7 | TRBV28 | NA | TRBD2 | TGTGCCAGCAGTTTAGGGACTAGCGGGACCTACGAGCAGTACTTC | CASSLGTSGTYEQYF
17 | TRBJ1-6 | TRBV28 | NA | NA | TGTGCCAGCAGTTTAGCCCCCTCGGGGGGAAGGGATTCACCCCTCCACTTT | CASSLAPSGGRDSPLHF
13 | TRBJ2-5 | TRBV7-7 | NA | TRBD1 | TGTGCCAGCAGCTTAAGTCCGACAGGGGACCAGTACTTC | CASSLSPTGDQYF
13 | TRBJ2-7 | TRBV6-6 | once | TRBD1 | TGTGCCAGCAGTTTCAGACAGGGCGGCGAGCAGTACTTC | CASSFRQGGEQYF
15 | TRBJ2-2 | TRBV7-9 | once | NA | TGTGCCAGCAGCTTAGCGGTGGGGGGCACCGGGGAGCTGTTTTTT | CASSLAVGGTGELFF
15 | TRBJ1-2 | TRBV28 | NA | TRBD1 | TGTGCCAGCAGTAAAACAGGGGGCCGTAGCTATGGCTACACCTTC | CASSKTGGRSYGYTF
15 | TRBJ1-3 | TRBV5-4 | NA | TRBD1 | TGTGCCAGCAGCTCATTCGAGGGGGCACGGAACACCATATATTTT | CASSSFEGARNTIYF
14 | TRBJ1-2 | TRBV11-2 | NA | NA | TGTGCCAGCAGCTCCGGGTTACAGGACTATGGCTACACCTTC | CASSSGLQDYGYTF
13 | TRBJ2-7 | TRBV5-1 | NA | TRBD1 | TGCGCCAGCAGCCCAAGACAGGGTTACGAGCAGTACTTC | CASSPRQGYEQYF
16 | TRBJ1-2 | TRBV7-2 | NA | TRBD1 | TGTGCCAGCAGCTTAGCAACGGGACAGACTTTCTATGGCTACACCTTC | CASSLATGQTFYGYTF
16 | TRBJ2-3 | TRBV18 | NA | TRBD2 | TGTGCCAGCTCTAGACTAGCGGGAGCGGAGGGAGATACGCAGTATTTT | CASSRLAGAEGDTQYF
16 | TRBJ2-2 | TRBV7-9 | few | NA | TGTGCCAGCAGCTTAGGTGCGACTCCGAACACCGGGGAGCTGTTTTTT | CASSLGATPNTGELFF
17 | TRBJ2-1 | TRBV27 | NA | NA | TGTGCCAGCAGGGAGTGGGGTAGCGGAAGCTCCTACAATGAGCAGTTCTTC | CASREWGSGSSYNEQFF
14 | TRBJ2-2 | TRBV19 | NA | TRBD1 | TGTGCCAGTACCGGGACAGGCGGCACCGGGGAGCTGTTTTTT | CASTGTGGTGELFF
15 | TRBJ2-7 | TRBV5-4 | NA | NA | TGTGCCAGCAGCTTAGGGGCCAGGGCCTCCTACGAGCAGTACTTC | CASSLGARASYEQYF
17 | TRBJ2-2 | TRBV2 | NA | TRBD2 | TGTGCCAGCAGTCCGGGGACTAGCGGGACATTACTCGGGGAGCTGTTTTTT | CASSPGTSGTLLGELFF
15 | TRBJ2-1 | TRBV5-1 | NA | TRBD1 | TGCGCCAGCAGCTCCGGACAGGGGTCCTACAATGAGCAGTTCTTC | CASSSGQGSYNEQFF
16 | TRBJ1-5 | TRBV5-5 | NA | TRBD1 | TGTGCCAGCAGCTTGGGGGGGACAGGGGGCAATCAGCCCCAGCATTTT | CASSLGGTGGNQPQHF
13 | TRBJ1-1 | TRBV2 | NA | NA | TGTGCCATCAGGGGCCGGAGGGACACTGAAGCTTTCTTT | CAIRGRRDTEAFF
19 | TRBJ2-1 | TRBV14 | few | NA | TGTGCCAGCAGCCAAGATAGCTACCCCGGGTTTAGCTCCTACAATGAGCAGTTCTTC | CASSQDSYPGFSSYNEQFF
17 | TRBJ1-3 | TRBV7-9 | NA | NA | TGTGCCAGCAGCTCCCACAGGACCGGAGTCTCTGGAAACACCATATATTTT | CASSSHRTGVSGNTIYF
16 | TRBJ2-1 | TRBV30 | NA | TRBD2 | TGTGCCTGGAGAGGTGTGCGGGAGGGCTCCTACAATGAGCAGTTCTTC | CAWRGVREGSYNEQFF
15 | TRBJ1-1 | TRBV18 | NA | TRBD1 | TGTGCCAGCTCACCGCCTCGGACAGGGGGGACTGAAGCTTTCTTT | CASSPPRTGGTEAFF
14 | TRBJ2-1 | TRBV6-5 | NA | TRBD1 | TGTGCCAGCAGCTCGGGACAGGGTAACAATGAGCAGTTCTTC | CASSSGQGNNEQFF
12 | TRBJ1-5 | TRBV28 | few | NA | TGTGCCAGCATGATAGGGGATCAGCCCCAGCATTTT | CASMIGDQPQHF
15 | TRBJ1-2 | TRBV27 | NA | TRBD1 | TGTGCCAGCAGTTCCCGGACAGGGGACCCCTATGGCTACACCTTC | CASSSRTGDPYGYTF
14 | TRBJ1-3 | TRBV9 | NA | NA | TGTGCCAGCAGGGGTACAGCTTCCGGAAACACCATATATTTT | CASRGTASGNTIYF
13 | TRBJ2-4 | TRBV30 | NA | NA | TGTGCCTGGAGTGTATGGGGGGGCGACATTCAGTACTTC | CAWSVWGGDIQYF
11 | TRBJ2-1 | TRBV20-1 | NA | NA | TGCAGTAAGCGGTCCTACAATGAGCAGTTCTTC | CSKRSYNEQFF
16 | TRBJ2-3 | TRBV7-9 | NA | TRBD1 | TGTGCCAGCAGCCTAGGTGGGACAGTAAGCACAGATACGCAGTATTTT | CASSLGGTVSTDTQYF
15 | TRBJ2-3 | TRBV19 | NA | TRBD2 | TGTGCCAGTAGTATATCCAGCGGGAGACCAGATACGCAGTATTTT | CASSISSGRPDTQYF
14 | TRBJ1-2 | TRBV4-2 | NA | NA | TGTGCCAGCAGCCAGGGTTTGTCAGGGAATGGCTACACCTTC | CASSQGLSGNGYTF
15 | TRBJ2-1 | TRBV7-9 | NA | TRBD1 | TGTTCCAGCAGCTTAGGGACAGGGTCCTACAATGAGCAGTTCTTC | CSSSLGTGSYNEQFF
13 | TRBJ2-7 | TRBV19 | NA | NA | TGTGCCAGTAGTATAGACTTCTCCCGCGAGCAGTACTTC | CASSIDFSREQYF
14 | TRBJ2-3 | TRBV7-6 | NA | TRBD1 | TGTGCCAGCAGCCTAAGACAGGGATCAGATACGCAGTATTTT | CASSLRQGSDTQYF